The 12 T cell receptor beta chains given below trace back to one sample, sequenced in a study of CD8 T cells in ankylosing spondylitis. TCRdb re-derived calls from the 5' RACE reads in MiXCR, one entry per CDR3 protein. The sample lists a few hundred thousand distinct CDR3 sequences, less than 25% occurring once. The sample was blood, either unsorted or a sorted T cell fraction (not recorded which). These receptors came from a female donor with ankylosing spondylitis or in good health (not recorded which).

This sequence joins TRBV6-2 or TRBV6-3 and TRBJ2-1, with a weak D call TRBD1 (6 bases). Deletions cut 6 bases from V and 8 bases from J, with 20 bases between. The CDR3 contains 15 residues. The V gene's germline CDR1 is MNHEY and CDR2 SVGEGT. The CDR3 bases are TGTGCCAGCAGCCTCGCCTCCCCAGGGGTCGATGAGCAGTTCTTC. Its protein is CASSLASPGVDEQFF.

This chain connects TRBV7-2 to TRBJ1-2; 8 nucleotides align to TRBD1. There are 12 residues in the CDR3. Unmatched junction bases numbered 0, after V lost 5 bases and J lost 4 bases. The germline V gene encodes CDR1 SGHTA and CDR2 FQGNSA. The CDR3 sequence is CASSGQGYGYTF. The CDR3 DNA sequence: TGTGCCAGCAGCGGACAGGGCTATGGCTACACCTTC.

This clonotype has ten or more counts. This sequence joins TRBV28 and TRBJ2-7; D perhaps matches TRBD1 (5 bases). Germline CDR1 is MDHEN and CDR2 is SYDVKM. V was pared by 10 bases and J by 6 bases, with 25 bases between. There are 15 residues in the CDR3. CDR3 residues: CATQGRRTNPTEQYF. CDR3 nucleotides: TGTGCCACCCAGGGTAGGCGGACGAACCCCACCGAGCAGTACTTC.

This clonotype was counted ten times or more. The chain is built from TRBV4-3 and TRBJ2-3; 7 nucleotides align to TRBD2. J lost 6 bases, V lost 1 base, and 13 bases had no gene match. The CDR3 is made up of 17 amino acids. Looked up from germline, CDR1 is LGHNA and CDR2 is YSLEER. The chain's CDR3 is CASSQGLLALEADTQYF. CDR3 DNA: TGCGCCAGCAGCCAAGGCTTACTAGCGCTCGAGGCGGATACGCAGTATTTT.

V gene TRBV7-9 combines with J gene TRBJ2-2; TRBD1 might be the D (6 bases). V was trimmed by 5 bases and J by 1 base, leaving 14 bases between them. Germline lookup yields CDR1 SEHNR and CDR2 FQNEAQ (reference sequence). The CDR3 is made up of 16 amino acids. The CDR3 reads CASSMPTGKNTGELFF. In nucleotides, the CDR3 is TGTGCCAGCAGCATGCCTACAGGGAAGAACACCGGGGAGCTGTTTTTT.

This clonotype was observed a handful of times. V and J are TRBV15 and TRBJ2-1; 9 nucleotides agree with TRBD1. The length of the CDR3 is 15 residues. The V gene's germline CDR1 is LNHNV and CDR2 YYDKDF (reference sequence). Germline trimming cut 5 bases from V and 7 bases from J; bases unmatched to any gene: 9. The CDR3 sequence: CATSQTRTGVNEQFF. The CDR3 nucleotides read TGTGCCACCAGCCAAACCCGGACAGGGGTAAATGAGCAGTTCTTC.

This clonotype has just a few counts. V is TRBV20-1 and J is TRBJ1-2; maybe TRBD1 (6 bases). CDR1 is DFQATT and CDR2 is SNEGSKA in the germline V gene (reference sequence). The CDR3 covers 12 residues. The V end lost 5 bases, the J end lost 8 bases, and 15 bases lay between the germline ends. CDR3 protein: CSAFRDMRGYTF. CDR3 DNA sequence: TGCAGTGCTTTCCGGGACATGCGAGGCTACACCTTC.

This clonotype has a handful of counts. The V call is TRBV12-3 or TRBV12-4, the J call TRBJ1-2; tentatively, D is TRBD1 (5 bases). This CDR3 is built from 14 residues. With 2 bases removed from V and 4 bases from J, the gap between germline ends came to 11 bases. CDR3 nucleotides: TGTGCCAGCAGTTTATCAGGGTCGGGCTATGGCTACACCTTC. Translating it yields CASSLSGSGYGYTF.

This sequence joins TRBV29-1 and TRBJ2-3; weak D call: TRBD1 (6 bases). V dropped 5 bases and J dropped 4 bases, with 16 bases sitting between them. The CDR3 runs 14 residues. Germline lookup yields CDR1 SQVTM and CDR2 ANQGSEA. CDR3 in amino acids: CSVTGSGAADTQYF. In nucleotides, the CDR3 is TGCAGCGTTACCGGTTCAGGGGCAGCAGATACGCAGTATTTT.

In this sample, this clonotype turned up a few times. The chain recombines TRBV4-2 with TRBJ2-3; D may be TRBD1 or TRBD2 (5 bases each). Per germline, CDR1 LGHNA and CDR2 YNFKEQ. V lost 1 base and J lost 1, with 6 bases in between. This CDR3 is 14 amino acids long. CDR3 nucleotide sequence: TGTGCCAGCAGCCAAGTGGGACGCACAGATACGCAGTATTTT. It codes for CASSQVGRTDTQYF.

This clonotype has more than one count but fewer than ten. Here the CDR3 reads CASSADLGTDTQYF. For the CDR3, the DNA is TGTGCCAGCAGCGCAGATCTAGGAACAGATACGCAGTATTTT. The chain is built from TRBV9 and TRBJ2-3; D not resolved. The germline gives CDR1 SGDLS, CDR2 YYNGEE. V shed 3 bases and J shed 3 bases, with 11 bases lying between them. The CDR3 totals 14 residues.

This clonotype was seen a handful of times. The chain links TRBV20-1 to TRBJ2-3, with D maybe TRBD2 (6 bases). V lost 1 base and J lost 7, with 24 bases in between. Germline CDR1 reads DFQATT; CDR2 reads SNEGSKA (reference sequence). This CDR3 is 17 amino acids long. The CDR3 DNA follows: TGCAGTGCTAGAGTACCGAGACTCGACCACCGGGGGTATACGCAGTATTTT. Translating it yields CSARVPRLDHRGYTQYF.